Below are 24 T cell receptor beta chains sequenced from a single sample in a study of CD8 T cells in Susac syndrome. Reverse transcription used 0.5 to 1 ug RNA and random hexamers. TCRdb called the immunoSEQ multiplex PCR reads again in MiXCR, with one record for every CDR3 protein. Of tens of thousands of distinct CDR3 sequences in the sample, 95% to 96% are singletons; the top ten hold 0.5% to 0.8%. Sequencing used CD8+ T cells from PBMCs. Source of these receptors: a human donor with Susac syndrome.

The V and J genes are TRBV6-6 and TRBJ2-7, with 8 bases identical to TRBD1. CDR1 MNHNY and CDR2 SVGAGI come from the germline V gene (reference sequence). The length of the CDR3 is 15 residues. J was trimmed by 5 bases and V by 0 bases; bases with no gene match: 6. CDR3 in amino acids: CASSYSRGTGDEQYF. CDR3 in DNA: TGTGCCAGCAGTTACTCGAGGGGGACAGGTGACGAGCAGTACTTC.

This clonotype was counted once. The DNA of the CDR3 is TGTGCCAGCAGTTACTCCGTACAGGGAGACAACGAGCAGTACTTC. Encoded protein: CASSYSVQGDNEQYF. The chain combines TRBV6-5 with TRBJ2-7; maybe TRBD1 (6 bases). Trimming pared 0 bases from V and 5 bases from J, leaving 14 bases between. CDR1 and CDR2 from the germline V gene are MNHEY and SVGAGI. The CDR3 has 15 amino acids.

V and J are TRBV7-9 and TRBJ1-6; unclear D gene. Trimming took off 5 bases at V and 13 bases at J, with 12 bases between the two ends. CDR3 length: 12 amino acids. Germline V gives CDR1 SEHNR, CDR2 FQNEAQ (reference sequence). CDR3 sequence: CASSPRHWPLHF. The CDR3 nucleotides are TGTGCCAGCAGCCCCCGCCATTGGCCCCTCCACTTT.

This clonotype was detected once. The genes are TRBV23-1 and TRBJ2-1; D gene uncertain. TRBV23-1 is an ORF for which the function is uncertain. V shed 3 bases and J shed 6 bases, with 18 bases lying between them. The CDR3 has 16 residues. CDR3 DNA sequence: TGCGCCAGCAGTCATGGCCATCCCCAAAGTGGCAATGAGCAGTTCTTC. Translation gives CASSHGHPQSGNEQFF.

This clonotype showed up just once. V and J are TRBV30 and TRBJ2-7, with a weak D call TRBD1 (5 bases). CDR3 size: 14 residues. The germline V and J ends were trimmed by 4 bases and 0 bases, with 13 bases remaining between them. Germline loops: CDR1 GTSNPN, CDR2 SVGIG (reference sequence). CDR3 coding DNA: TGTGCCTGGAAGGTGGGGCTAGACTCCTACGAGCAGTACTTC. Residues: CAWKVGLDSYEQYF.

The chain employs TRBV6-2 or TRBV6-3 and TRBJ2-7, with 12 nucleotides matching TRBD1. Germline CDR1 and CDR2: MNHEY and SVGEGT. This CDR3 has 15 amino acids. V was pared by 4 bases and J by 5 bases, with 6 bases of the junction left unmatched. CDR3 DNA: TGTGCCAGCAGTTTGACCGGGACAGGGGGCGACGAGCAGTACTTC. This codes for CASSLTGTGGDEQYF.

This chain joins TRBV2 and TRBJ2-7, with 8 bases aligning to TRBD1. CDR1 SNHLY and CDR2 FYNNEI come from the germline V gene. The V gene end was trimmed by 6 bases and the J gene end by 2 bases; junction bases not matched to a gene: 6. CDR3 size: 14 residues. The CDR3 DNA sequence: TGTGCCAGCAGCCAGGACAGGGACACCTACGAGCAGTACTTC. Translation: CASSQDRDTYEQYF.

The CDR3 DNA reads TGCAGTGCCATCCGTCCCGGGTCCTCAAGGTGGGGCTACACCTTC. This gives the protein CSAIRPGSSRWGYTF. The chain couples TRBV20-1 to TRBJ1-2, with no clear D. Trimming pared 6 bases from V and 8 bases from J, leaving 25 bases between. Germline CDR1 and CDR2: DFQATT and SNEGSKA (reference sequence). CDR3 length equals 15 residues.

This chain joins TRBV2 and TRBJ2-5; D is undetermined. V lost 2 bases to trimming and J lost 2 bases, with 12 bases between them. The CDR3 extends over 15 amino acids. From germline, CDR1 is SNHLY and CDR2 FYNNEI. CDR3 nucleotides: TGTGCCAGCAGTGAAAGTTACGGCGGACAAGAGACCCAGTACTTC. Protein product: CASSESYGGQETQYF.

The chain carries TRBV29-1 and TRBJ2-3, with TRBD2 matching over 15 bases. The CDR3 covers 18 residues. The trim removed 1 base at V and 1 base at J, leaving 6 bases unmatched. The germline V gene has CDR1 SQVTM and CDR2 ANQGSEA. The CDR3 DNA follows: TGCAGCGTTGAAGGGACTAGCGGGGGGGCCAGGGGCACAGATACGCAGTATTTT. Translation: CSVEGTSGGARGTDTQYF.

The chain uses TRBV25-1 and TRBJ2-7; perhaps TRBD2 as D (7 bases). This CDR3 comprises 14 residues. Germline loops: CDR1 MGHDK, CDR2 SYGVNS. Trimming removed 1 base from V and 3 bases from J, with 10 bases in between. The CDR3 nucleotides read TGTGCCAGCAGTGAATGGGGAGGGGGCTACGAGCAGTACTTC. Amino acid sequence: CASSEWGGGYEQYF.

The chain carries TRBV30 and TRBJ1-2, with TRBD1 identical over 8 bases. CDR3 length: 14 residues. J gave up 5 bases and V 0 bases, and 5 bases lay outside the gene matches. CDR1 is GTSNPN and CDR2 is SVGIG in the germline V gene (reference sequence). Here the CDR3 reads CAWSVGDRGYGYTF. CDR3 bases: TGTGCCTGGAGTGTAGGCGACAGGGGATATGGCTACACCTTC.

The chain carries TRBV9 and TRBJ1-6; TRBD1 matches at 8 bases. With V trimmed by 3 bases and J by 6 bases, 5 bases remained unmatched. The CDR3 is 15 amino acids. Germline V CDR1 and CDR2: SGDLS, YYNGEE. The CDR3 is CASSAGQGFNSPLHF. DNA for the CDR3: TGTGCCAGCAGCGCCGGACAGGGCTTTAATTCACCCCTCCACTTT.

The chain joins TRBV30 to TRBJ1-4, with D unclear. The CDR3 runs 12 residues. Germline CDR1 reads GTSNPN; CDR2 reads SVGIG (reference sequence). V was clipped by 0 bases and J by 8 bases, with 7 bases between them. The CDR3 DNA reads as TGTGCCTGGAGTGTACGCGGGGAAAAACTGTTTTTT. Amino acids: CAWSVRGEKLFF. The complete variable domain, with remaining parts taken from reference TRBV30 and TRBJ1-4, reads SQTIHQWPATLVQPVGSPLSLECTVEGTSNPNLYWYRQAAGRGLQLLFYSVGIGQISSEVPQNLSASRPQDRQFILSSKKLLLSDSGFYLCAWSVRGEKLFFGSGTQLSVL.

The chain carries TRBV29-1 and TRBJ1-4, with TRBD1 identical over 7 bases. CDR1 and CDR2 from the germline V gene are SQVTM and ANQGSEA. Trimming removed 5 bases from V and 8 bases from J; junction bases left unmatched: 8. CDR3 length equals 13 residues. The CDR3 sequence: CSVLWDSPEKLFF. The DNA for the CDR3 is TGCAGCGTTCTATGGGACAGCCCCGAAAAACTGTTTTTT.

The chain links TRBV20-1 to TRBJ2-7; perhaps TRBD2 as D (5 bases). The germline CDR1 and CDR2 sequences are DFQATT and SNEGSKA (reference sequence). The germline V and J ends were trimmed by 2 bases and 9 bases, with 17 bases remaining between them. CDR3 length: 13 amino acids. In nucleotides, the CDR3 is TGCAGTGCTAGAAACCCCCAACTCGAGGGGCAGTACTTC. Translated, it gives CSARNPQLEGQYF.

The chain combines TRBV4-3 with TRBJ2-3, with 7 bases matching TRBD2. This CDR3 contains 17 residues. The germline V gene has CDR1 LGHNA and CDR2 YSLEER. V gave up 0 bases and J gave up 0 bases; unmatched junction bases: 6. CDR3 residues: CASSQDPTSQSTDTQYF. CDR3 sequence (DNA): TGCGCCAGCAGCCAAGACCCGACTAGCCAAAGCACAGATACGCAGTATTTT.

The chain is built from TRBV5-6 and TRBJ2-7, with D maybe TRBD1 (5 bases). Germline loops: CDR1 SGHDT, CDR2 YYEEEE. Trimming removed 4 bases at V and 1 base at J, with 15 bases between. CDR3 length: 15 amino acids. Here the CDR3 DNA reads TGTGCCAGCAGCGACACCCCAGGGTTGTCCTACGAGCAGTACTTC. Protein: CASSDTPGLSYEQYF.

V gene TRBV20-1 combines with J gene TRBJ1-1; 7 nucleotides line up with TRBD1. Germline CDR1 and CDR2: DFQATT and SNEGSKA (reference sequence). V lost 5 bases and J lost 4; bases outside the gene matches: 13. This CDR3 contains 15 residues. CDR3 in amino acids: CSAPTKFRGSTEAFF. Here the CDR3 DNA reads TGCAGTGCTCCTACAAAGTTCAGGGGGAGCACTGAAGCTTTCTTT.

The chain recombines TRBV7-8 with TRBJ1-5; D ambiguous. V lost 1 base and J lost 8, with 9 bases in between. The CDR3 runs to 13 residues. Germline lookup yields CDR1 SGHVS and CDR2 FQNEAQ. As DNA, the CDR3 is TGTGCCAGCAGCTTAGTCCGGACTGAGCCCCAGCATTTT. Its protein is CASSLVRTEPQHF.

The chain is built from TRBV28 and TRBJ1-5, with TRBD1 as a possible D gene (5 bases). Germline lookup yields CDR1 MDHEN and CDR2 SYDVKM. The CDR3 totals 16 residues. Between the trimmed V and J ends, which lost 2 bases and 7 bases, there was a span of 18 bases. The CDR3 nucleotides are TGTGCCAGCAGTTTACGGCCAGGGAGCCTTGCCCAGCCCCAGCATTTT. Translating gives CASSLRPGSLAQPQHF.

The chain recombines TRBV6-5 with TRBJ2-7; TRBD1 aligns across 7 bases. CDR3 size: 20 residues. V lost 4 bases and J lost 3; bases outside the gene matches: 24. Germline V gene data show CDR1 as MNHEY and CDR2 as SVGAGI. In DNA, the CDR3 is TGTGCCAGCAGTTGGGCGGACAGCCCCGAATCAACAGGGGCTTTCTACGAGCAGTACTTC. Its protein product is CASSWADSPESTGAFYEQYF.

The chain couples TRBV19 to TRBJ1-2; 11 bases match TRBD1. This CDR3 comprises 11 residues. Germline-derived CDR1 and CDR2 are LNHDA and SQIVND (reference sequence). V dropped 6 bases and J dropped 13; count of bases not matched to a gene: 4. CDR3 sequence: CASRRTGGPTF. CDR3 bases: TGTGCCAGTAGGAGGACAGGGGGCCCCACCTTC.

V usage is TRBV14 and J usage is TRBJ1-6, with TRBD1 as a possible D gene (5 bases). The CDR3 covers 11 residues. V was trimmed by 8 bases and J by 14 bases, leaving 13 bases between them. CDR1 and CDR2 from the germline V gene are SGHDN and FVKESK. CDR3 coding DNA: TGTGCCAGCCGGGGGATATCGGCCCTCCACTTT. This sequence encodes CASRGISALHF.